The T cell receptor (beta chain) described here comes from a study of T cell repertoires in cytomegalovirus infection. TCRdb called the reads again in MiXCR, with one record for every CDR3 protein. Among about 770,000 distinct CDR3 sequences listed, roughly 29% were seen once. This clonotype was observed a handful of times. Its antigen is unknown. CDR1 and CDR2 from the germline V gene are DFQATT and SNEGSKA (reference sequence). The CDR3 contains 14 residues. Trimming pared 4 bases from V and 0 bases from J, leaving 12 bases between. The chain carries TRBV20-1 and TRBJ1-1, with D perhaps TRBD1 (5 bases). The sequence was collected from a human donor in good health (CMV status not recorded). Some clones in this sample may be carry-over from other donors' samples. Sample: cultured CD8+ T cells from PBMCs, taken from culture after CMV antigen stimulation. The CDR3 nucleotides are TGCAGTGCTACAGGGTCGGGGATGAACACTGAAGCTTTCTTT. It is translated as CSATGSGMNTEAFF.